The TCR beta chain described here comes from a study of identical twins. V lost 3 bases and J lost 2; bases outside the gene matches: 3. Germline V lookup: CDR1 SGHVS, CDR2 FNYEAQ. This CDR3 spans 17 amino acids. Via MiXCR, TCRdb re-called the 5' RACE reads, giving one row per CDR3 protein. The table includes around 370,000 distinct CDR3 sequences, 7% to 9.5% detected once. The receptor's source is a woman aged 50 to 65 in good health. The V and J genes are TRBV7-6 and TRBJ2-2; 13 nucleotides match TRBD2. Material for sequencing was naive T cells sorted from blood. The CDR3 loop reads CASSFLGLAGNTGELFF. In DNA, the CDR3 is TGTGCCAGCAGCTTTTTGGGACTAGCGGGAAACACCGGGGAGCTGTTTTTT.